These 28 T cell receptor beta chains share one sample of origin, sequenced in a study of blood T cell repertoires in COVID-19. Clones were read by immunoSEQ multiplex PCR, and TCRdb kept only the in-frame ones, dropping some. Of 150,000 to 200,000 clones in the sample, about 85% are singletons; the top ten hold 6.5% to 9.5%. Sequencing used peripheral blood. The receptors were gathered from a woman older than 75 with COVID-19, enrolled during active disease.

V usage is TRBV5-1 and J usage is TRBJ1-2; maybe TRBD1 (5 bases). The germline V gene encodes CDR1 SGHRS and CDR2 YFSETQ. This CDR3 is built from 15 residues. Trimming shortened V by 4 bases and J by 0 bases, and 13 bases separated the two germline ends. CDR3 loop: CASSPGDRANYGYTF. The DNA of the CDR3 is TGCGCCAGCAGCCCGGGGGACCGCGCTAACTATGGCTACACCTTC.

The table lists this clone with a few counts. This chain links TRBV4-1 with TRBJ1-5, with D uncertain. Trimming cost V 3 bases and J 3 bases, with 15 bases left between them. There are 16 residues in the CDR3. Germline lookup yields CDR1 MGHRA and CDR2 YSYEKL. This chain's CDR3 is CASSQAQFNNNQPQHF. In nucleotides, the CDR3 is TGCGCCAGCAGCCAGGCCCAGTTCAACAACAATCAGCCCCAGCATTTT.

The chain recombines TRBV7-9 with TRBJ2-5, with D tentatively TRBD2 (5 bases). The germline CDR1 and CDR2 sequences are SEHNR and FQNEAQ (reference sequence). The CDR3 sequence is 13 residues long. The germline V and J ends were trimmed by 1 base and 4 bases, with 7 bases remaining between them. This CDR3 is CASSLDRGETQYF. CDR3 DNA sequence: TGTGCCAGCAGCTTAGACCGGGGAGAGACCCAGTACTTC.

This CDR3 is CASSSFPGTNEKLFF. The DNA of the CDR3 is TGTGCCAGCAGTTCATTCCCCGGAACTAATGAAAAACTGTTTTTT. The V call is TRBV6-5, the J call TRBJ1-4; the D is unclear. The V end was cut by 4 bases, the J end by 1 base, with 10 bases between. The CDR3 length is 15 residues. In germline, CDR1 is MNHEY, CDR2 SVGAGI.

The chain combines TRBV11-2 with TRBJ2-1; 9 bases line up with TRBD2. The trim removed 1 base at V and 5 bases at J, leaving 0 bases unmatched. Germline V lookup: CDR1 SGHAT, CDR2 FQNNGV. CDR3 size: 14 residues. This chain's CDR3 is CASSLASGNNEQFF. In DNA, the CDR3 is TGTGCCAGCAGCTTAGCTAGCGGGAACAATGAGCAGTTCTTC.

The chain recombines TRBV2 with TRBJ2-6; possibly TRBD2 for D (6 bases). V lost 10 bases and J lost 4, with 14 bases in between. CDR3 length equals 14 residues. The germline gives CDR1 SNHLY, CDR2 FYNNEI. The CDR3 nucleotides are TGTGCCACCGGGAGAATCTCCGGGGCCAACGTCCTGACTTTC. This gives the protein CATGRISGANVLTF.

The V gene is TRBV11-3, the J gene TRBJ2-1, with 14 bases that match TRBD2. V shed 5 bases, J shed 10 bases, and the junction held 10 bases outside the gene matches. The CDR3 length is 16 residues. The germline V gene has CDR1 SGHNT and CDR2 YENEEA. DNA of the CDR3: TGTGCCAGCAGCCTCCGACTAGCGGGAGGGACGGGGGAGCAGTTCTTC. The encoded protein is CASSLRLAGGTGEQFF.

This chain uses TRBV2 with TRBJ2-3, with D perhaps matching TRBD2 (6 bases). The CDR3 consists of 17 residues. Germline CDR1 SNHLY, CDR2 FYNNEI. The V end was cut by 2 bases, the J end by 1 base, with 16 bases between. CDR3 loop: CASSETIAASRTDTQYF. The CDR3 nucleotides are TGTGCCAGCAGTGAAACTATAGCGGCGTCTCGCACAGATACGCAGTATTTT.

The CDR3 sequence is CASSQEGASGYTF. CDR3 nucleotides: TGTGCCAGCAGCCAAGAGGGGGCGTCTGGCTACACCTTC. V usage is TRBV3-1 (or the pseudogene TRBV3-2) and J usage is TRBJ1-2; possibly TRBD1 for D (6 bases). Germline CDR1 LGHDT, CDR2 YNNKEL (reference sequence). CDR3 length equals 13 residues. V was clipped by 0 bases and J by 7 bases, with 9 bases between them.

This clone appeared a few times. The chain combines TRBV3-1 (or the pseudogene TRBV3-2) with TRBJ2-1, with D perhaps TRBD2 (6 bases). CDR3 length: 15 amino acids. Germline V gives CDR1 LGHDT, CDR2 YNNKEL (reference sequence). V lost 4 bases and J lost 7, with 17 bases in between. CDR3 sequence: CASSLQNSGLNEQFF. The CDR3 DNA sequence: TGTGCCAGCAGCCTGCAAAATAGCGGATTAAATGAGCAGTTCTTC.

The chain joins TRBV27 to TRBJ1-2; a possible D gene is TRBD1 (5 bases). The germline gives CDR1 MNHEY, CDR2 SMNVEV (reference sequence). V dropped 5 bases and J dropped 8 bases, with 15 bases sitting between them. The CDR3 contains 13 residues. DNA of the CDR3: TGTGCCAGCAGTCCGGGGGGAACTGGCGGCTACACCTTC. The encoded protein is CASSPGGTGGYTF.

CDR3 in DNA: TGTGCCAGCAGTGAAGGAGGGCGGGGTCCCTACGAGCAGTACTTC. Protein product: CASSEGGRGPYEQYF. This chain uses TRBV6-1 with TRBJ2-7, with D possibly matching TRBD2 (6 bases). The CDR3 covers 15 residues. With 1 base removed from V and 2 bases from J, the gap between germline ends came to 12 bases. Germline CDR1 is MNHNS and CDR2 is SASEGT.

V gene TRBV2 combines with J gene TRBJ2-4; D may be TRBD1 (7 bases). The CDR3 length is 12 residues. V lost 6 bases to trimming and J lost 12 bases, with 15 bases between them. Germline V gives CDR1 SNHLY, CDR2 FYNNEI. In DNA, the CDR3 is TGTGCCAGCAGCGGGGGACAGAGGTATCAGTACTTC. As protein: CASSGGQRYQYF.

The rearrangement links TRBV5-1 to TRBJ2-5; 7 bases align to TRBD2. The CDR3 totals 13 residues. The J segment lost 5 bases and the V segment lost 1 base, leaving 2 bases of the junction unmatched. Germline V lookup: CDR1 SGHRS, CDR2 YFSETQ. Written as DNA, the CDR3 is TGCGCCAGCAGCTTGCTGGGAGGGGAGACCCAGTACTTC. This translates into CASSLLGGETQYF.

The chain employs TRBV19 and TRBJ1-6; D perhaps matches TRBD1 (5 bases). From germline, CDR1 is LNHDA and CDR2 SQIVND (reference sequence). V was trimmed by 9 bases and J by 7 bases, leaving 16 bases between them. The CDR3 runs 14 residues. DNA of the CDR3: TGTGCCAGCCGGATCCAGGGTCAGAATTCACCCCTCCACTTT. As protein: CASRIQGQNSPLHF.

V gene TRBV3-1 (or the pseudogene TRBV3-2) combines with J gene TRBJ1-3; possibly TRBD1 for D (5 bases). This CDR3 spans 16 amino acids. The germline V and J ends were trimmed by 1 base and 0 bases, with 10 bases remaining between them. CDR1 is LGHDT and CDR2 is YNNKEL in the germline V gene (reference sequence). The chain's CDR3 is CASSQGGHSSGNTIYF. The CDR3 nucleotides read TGTGCCAGCAGCCAAGGGGGCCACTCCTCTGGAAACACCATATATTTT.

This clone was observed a handful of times. The V gene is TRBV7-2, the J gene TRBJ2-7; 7 nucleotides align to TRBD1. After removal of 6 bases from V and 6 bases from J, the junction contained 8 bases not matched to a gene. This CDR3 is 13 amino acids long. CDR1 SGHTA and CDR2 FQGNSA come from the germline V gene. The CDR3 is CASSPDRDGEQYF. DNA of the CDR3: TGTGCCAGCAGTCCAGACAGGGACGGCGAGCAGTACTTC.

The rearrangement links TRBV6-5 to TRBJ1-5; D gene unclear. The CDR3 covers 12 residues. The germline V gene encodes CDR1 MNHEY and CDR2 SVGAGI. V lost 6 bases and J lost 4, with 7 bases in between. The CDR3 bases are TGTGCCAGCAGCCTCCAGAATCAGCCCCAGCATTTT. Translated, it gives CASSLQNQPQHF.

The CDR3 DNA sequence: TGCGCCAGCAGCTTCTCGGCGCGGGATGGCTACACCTTC. Its translation is CASSFSARDGYTF. V usage is TRBV5-1 and J usage is TRBJ1-2; D gene ambiguous. CDR3 size: 13 residues. CDR1 SGHRS and CDR2 YFSETQ come from the germline V gene. V was cut by 2 bases and J by 6 bases, with 11 bases left in between.

The V gene is TRBV6-5, the J gene TRBJ2-2; 9 nucleotides match TRBD2. Germline CDR1 and CDR2: MNHEY and SVGAGI. The CDR3 length is 15 residues. V gave up 0 bases and J gave up 5 bases; unmatched junction bases: 1. CDR3 in DNA: TGTGCCAGCAGTTACTCAACTAGCGGGACCGGGGAGCTGTTTTTT. It is translated as CASSYSTSGTGELFF.

V and J are TRBV7-8 and TRBJ2-7, with 11 nucleotides matching TRBD1. The CDR3 runs to 15 residues. V lost 1 base to trimming and J lost 6 bases; unmatched junction nucleotides: 5. The V gene's germline CDR1 is SGHVS and CDR2 FQNEAQ. This CDR3 reads CASSLGDRGALEQYF. The CDR3 region has the DNA TGTGCCAGCAGCTTAGGGGACAGGGGGGCCCTCGAGCAGTACTTC.

The CDR3: CASSYSIGSGEQYF. In nucleotides, the CDR3 is TGTGCCAGCAGTTACTCGATTGGCTCGGGTGAGCAGTACTTC. The gene calls are TRBV6-5 and TRBJ2-7; unclear D gene. CDR1 MNHEY and CDR2 SVGAGI come from the germline V gene. V was pared by 0 bases and J by 7 bases, with 13 bases between. The CDR3 has 14 amino acids.

V gene TRBV6-5 combines with J gene TRBJ2-1; 8 nucleotides line up with TRBD1. The CDR3 has 14 amino acids. J was trimmed by 2 bases and V by 8 bases; bases with no gene match: 5. CDR1 is MNHEY and CDR2 is SVGAGI in the germline V gene. CDR3 sequence (DNA): TGTGCCAGCGCACAGGGGGGAACCTACAATGAGCAGTTCTTC. Its translation: CASAQGGTYNEQFF.

The chain carries TRBV7-8 and TRBJ1-1; D remains unclear. The CDR3 consists of 15 residues. The germline V gene has CDR1 SGHVS and CDR2 FQNEAQ. V dropped 0 bases and J dropped 3 bases, with 11 bases sitting between them. Here the CDR3 DNA reads TGTGCCAGCAGCTTAGCGCCAACAGTGTACACTGAAGCTTTCTTT. Residues: CASSLAPTVYTEAFF. The whole variable domain, filled in from reference TRBV7-8 and TRBJ1-1, reads GAGVSQSPRYKVAKRGQDVALRCDPISGHVSLFWYQQALGQGPEFLTYFQNEAQLDKSGLPSDRFFAERPEGSVSTLKIQRTQQEDSAVYLCASSLAPTVYTEAFFGQGTRLTVV.

The chain carries TRBV3-1 (or the pseudogene TRBV3-2) and TRBJ1-1, with 7 bases lining up with TRBD1. CDR3 size: 17 residues. Germline values: CDR1 LGHDT, CDR2 YNNKEL (reference sequence). With 3 bases clipped from V and 8 bases from J, the junction kept 18 bases outside the gene matches. The CDR3 bases are TGTGCCAGCAGCCAGTTCGACTTAGGGGGCAGCGACGACGAAGCTTTCTTT. Translated, it gives CASSQFDLGGSDDEAFF.

The V gene is TRBV6-5, the J gene TRBJ2-5; TRBD2 might be the D (5 bases). The CDR3 sequence is 14 residues long. Germline loops: CDR1 MNHEY, CDR2 SVGAGI. V lost 6 bases, J lost 4 bases, and 15 bases lay in between. The CDR3 region has the DNA TGTGCCAGCAGACGAGCGGTAGTCTCAGAGACCCAGTACTTC. Protein sequence: CASRRAVVSETQYF.

CDR3 amino acids: CASSFTGNQPQHF. CDR3 DNA: TGTGCCAGCAGCTTTACAGGGAATCAGCCCCAGCATTTT. This chain uses TRBV5-8 with TRBJ1-5, with D maybe TRBD1 (6 bases). Germline CDR1 SGHTS, CDR2 YDEGEE. The CDR3 length is 13 residues. The ends were cut back, 2 bases at V and 4 bases at J, with 7 bases in the middle.

This chain joins TRBV28 and TRBJ1-6; D is uncertain. Germline CDR1 is MDHEN and CDR2 is SYDVKM. The CDR3 extends over 14 amino acids. The ends were cut back, 2 bases at V and 9 bases at J, with 11 bases in the middle. CDR3 sequence reads: CASSLRTTASPLHF. The CDR3 coding sequence is TGTGCCAGCAGTTTACGGACTACGGCTTCACCCCTCCACTTT.